The 19 T cell receptor beta chains presented below share a single source sample, sequenced in a study of TIL therapy for anti-PD-1-resistant metastatic lung cancer. Time point: pre-treatment sample, taken before nivolumab and TIL therapy. The immunoSEQ assay was v3. Some clones are missing from TCRdb's copy, which holds only in-frame ones; the method was immunoSEQ multiplex PCR. Of about 59,000 clones listed, around 79% are singletons. Sample: blood, taken at baseline. Every receptor here comes from a person aged 25-80 years with non-small cell lung cancer.

The chain uses TRBV5-6 and TRBJ2-2, with D possibly TRBD1 on 5 matching bases. CDR1 is SGHDT and CDR2 is YYEEEE in the germline V gene. CDR3 length equals 15 residues. Trimming stripped 4 bases from V and 3 bases from J, with 13 bases between. The CDR3 protein is CASSIPGLDTGELFF. The CDR3 region has the DNA TGTGCCAGCAGCATCCCAGGGTTGGACACCGGGGAGCTGTTTTTT.

This clone was detected only a few times. The chain links TRBV7-8 to TRBJ1-1; D perhaps matches TRBD1 (5 bases). Trimming removed 5 bases from V and 0 bases from J, with 10 bases in between. The length of the CDR3 is 14 residues. CDR1 is SGHVS and CDR2 is FQNEAQ in the germline V gene. CDR3 DNA: TGTGCCAGCAGCAAGGACACCCTGAACACTGAAGCTTTCTTT. Translation: CASSKDTLNTEAFF.

The gene calls are TRBV4-1 and TRBJ2-1; a weak D match, TRBD2 (5 bases). The CDR3 length is 15 residues. With 4 bases removed from V and 1 base from J, the gap between germline ends came to 11 bases. Germline CDR1 is MGHRA and CDR2 is YSYEKL. CDR3 DNA: TGCGCCAGCAGCCCAAATAGCGTATCCTACAATGAGCAGTTCTTC. The encoded protein is CASSPNSVSYNEQFF.

This chain links TRBV27 with TRBJ1-1; 9 positions match TRBD1. Germline V CDR1 and CDR2: MNHEY, SMNVEV (reference sequence). The length of the CDR3 is 15 residues. J gave up 1 base and V 6 bases, and 6 bases lay outside the gene matches. Here the CDR3 DNA reads TGTGCCAGCAGCTCCGAGACAGGGGGGAACACTGAAGCTTTCTTT. Its translation is CASSSETGGNTEAFF.

The chain uses TRBV10-1 and TRBJ2-2; TRBD1 aligns across 11 bases. The CDR3 is 17 amino acids. With V trimmed by 4 bases and J by 8 bases, 12 bases remained unmatched. Germline CDR1 and CDR2: WNHNN and SYGVQD (reference sequence). The CDR3 loop reads CASSARTGTGGSGELFF. The CDR3 region has the DNA TGCGCCAGCAGTGCAAGAACCGGGACAGGGGGATCGGGGGAGCTGTTTTTT.

This clone was found a few times. V gene TRBV28 combines with J gene TRBJ1-6; the match to TRBD1 covers 7 bases. The J segment lost 8 bases and the V segment lost 4 bases, leaving 11 bases of the junction unmatched. CDR1 is MDHEN and CDR2 is SYDVKM in the germline V gene. The CDR3 runs 16 residues. The CDR3 DNA sequence: TGTGCCAGCAGTTCGGGGACAGAAGTCCTTTATTCACCCCTCCACTTT. It encodes CASSSGTEVLYSPLHF. The variable domain in full, with the rest retrieved from reference TRBV28 and TRBJ1-6, is DVKVTQSSRYLVKRTGEKVFLECVQDMDHENMFWYRQDPGLGLRLIYFSYDVKMKEKGDIPEGYSVSREKKERFSLILESASTNQTSMYLCASSSGTEVLYSPLHFGNGTRLTVT.

V usage is TRBV7-8 and J usage is TRBJ2-7; TRBD2 agrees at 11 bases. Germline V gene lookup returns CDR1 SGHVS and CDR2 FQNEAQ. The CDR3 runs to 16 residues. Germline trimming cut 4 bases from V and 2 bases from J; bases unmatched to any gene: 7. The DNA for the CDR3 is TGTGCCAGCAGCTGGCGACTAGCGGGGATTCCCTACGAGCAGTACTTC. It codes for CASSWRLAGIPYEQYF.

This clone was seen just once. This chain links TRBV7-2 with TRBJ1-6; unclear D gene. The V end lost 5 bases, the J end lost 6 bases, and 17 bases lay between the germline ends. This CDR3 region has 16 residues. Germline V CDR1 and CDR2: SGHTA, FQGNSA. The CDR3 reads CASSAPGTTLNSPLHF. The CDR3 DNA sequence: TGTGCCAGCAGCGCACCCGGCACCACCCTTAATTCACCCCTCCACTTT. The full variable domain, completed using reference TRBV7-2 and TRBJ1-6, is GAGVSQSPSNKVTEKGKDVELRCDPISGHTALYWYRQSLGQGLEFLIYFQGNSAPDKSGLPSDRFSAERTGGSVSTLTIQRTQQEDSAVYLCASSAPGTTLNSPLHFGNGTRLTVT.

V gene TRBV7-2 combines with J gene TRBJ2-5; 11 bases align to TRBD2. The V segment lost 1 base and the J segment 5 bases; nucleotides outside the gene matches: 3. There are 15 residues in the CDR3. Germline loops: CDR1 SGHTA, CDR2 FQGNSA. CDR3 protein: CASSLGPSGRETQYF. The CDR3, as DNA: TGTGCCAGCAGCTTAGGGCCTAGCGGGAGGGAGACCCAGTACTTC.

V gene TRBV5-8 combines with J gene TRBJ1-5; the D gene is possibly TRBD1 (5 bases). V was cut by 0 bases and J by 8 bases, with 9 bases left in between. The germline gives CDR1 SGHTS, CDR2 YDEGEE. There are 13 residues in the CDR3. CDR3 sequence (DNA): TGTGCCAGCAGCTTGGACGGGGCCGAGCCCCAGCATTTT. Its protein is CASSLDGAEPQHF.

The V gene is TRBV21-1, the J gene TRBJ2-3; the table's D call, TRBD1, was not checked against the DNA. TRBV21-1 is marked as a pseudogene. The CDR3 covers 14 residues. CDR3 in amino acids: CASSGQGSTDTQYF. CDR3 sequence (DNA): TGTGCCAGCAGCGGACAGGGGAGCACAGATACGCAGTATTTT.

This clone was seen once. The chain couples TRBV7-6 to TRBJ1-4; D unresolved. The germline V gene has CDR1 SGHVS and CDR2 FNYEAQ. CDR3 length: 15 residues. Trimming took off 2 bases at V and 2 bases at J, with 9 bases between the two ends. The CDR3 DNA reads TGTGCCAGCAGCTTAACCCTCGGCACTAATGAAAAACTGTTTTTT. It yields the protein CASSLTLGTNEKLFF. The whole variable domain, filled in from reference TRBV7-6 and TRBJ1-4, reads GAGVSQSPRYKVTKRGQDVALRCDPISGHVSLYWYRQALGQGPEFLTYFNYEAQQDKSGLPNDRFSAERPEGSISTLTIQRTEQRDSAMYRCASSLTLGTNEKLFFGSGTQLSVL.

This clone appeared once. This chain links TRBV27 with TRBJ1-6, with D possibly TRBD1 on 5 matching bases. Trimming removed 0 bases from V and 7 bases from J, with 16 bases in between. This CDR3 is built from 17 residues. The germline CDR1 and CDR2 sequences are MNHEY and SMNVEV (reference sequence). The CDR3 sequence is CASSLSGGGAPNSPLHF. The CDR3 DNA is TGTGCCAGCAGTTTATCGGGGGGAGGGGCCCCCAATTCACCCCTCCACTTT.

This clone was recorded a few times. The chain has TRBV7-9 and TRBJ2-5; either TRBD1 or TRBD2 may supply D (5 bases each). Germline CDR1 SEHNR, CDR2 FQNEAQ (reference sequence). This CDR3 comprises 15 residues. V gave up 4 bases and J gave up 2 bases, with 14 bases separating them. The CDR3 DNA follows: TGTGCCAGCAGCTCCCCGGGGACGCAGCAAGAGACCCAGTACTTC. As protein: CASSSPGTQQETQYF.

The chain is built from TRBV7-8 and TRBJ2-7, with D possibly being TRBD1 (5 bases). Deletions cut 1 base from V and 6 bases from J, with 10 bases between. The CDR3 loop spans 13 amino acids. In germline, CDR1 is SGHVS, CDR2 FQNEAQ. CDR3 sequence: CASSLDRRVEQYF. CDR3 DNA sequence: TGTGCCAGCAGCTTAGACCGCAGGGTCGAGCAGTACTTC.

The rearrangement links TRBV10-2 to TRBJ2-7, with D perhaps being TRBD1 or TRBD2 (5 bases each). The CDR3 loop spans 15 amino acids. CDR1 is WSHSY and CDR2 is SAAADI in the germline V gene. Trimming removed 6 bases from V and 0 bases from J, with 15 bases in between. The CDR3 bases are TGCGCCAGCAGCAATCTCCCAGGGAGCTCCTACGAGCAGTACTTC. Its protein is CASSNLPGSSYEQYF.

The J gene is TRBJ2-1, the V gene TRBV7-2; TRBD1 agrees at 11 bases. V gave up 5 bases and J gave up 3 bases; unmatched junction bases: 3. The CDR3 has 15 amino acids. Germline V gene data show CDR1 as SGHTA and CDR2 as FQGNSA. In DNA, the CDR3 is TGTGCCAGCAGCCCGGGACAGGGGGTCTACAATGAGCAGTTCTTC. It translates to CASSPGQGVYNEQFF.

The table lists this clone with a few counts. The J gene is TRBJ1-3, the V gene TRBV7-2, with 8 bases that match TRBD1. Trimming removed 2 bases from V and 4 bases from J; junction bases left unmatched: 10. The CDR3 is made up of 17 amino acids. The germline CDR1 and CDR2 sequences are SGHTA and FQGNSA. CDR3 residues: CASSLYSAGGVGNTIYF. Written as DNA, the CDR3 is TGTGCCAGCAGCTTATATTCGGCAGGGGGCGTCGGAAACACCATATATTTT.

The genes are TRBV5-1 and TRBJ1-1; D is ambiguous. Trimming stripped 6 bases from V and 0 bases from J, with 9 bases between. CDR1 is SGHRS and CDR2 is YFSETQ in the germline V gene. The length of the CDR3 is 13 residues. CDR3 in DNA: TGCGCCAGCACCTACGATCTGAACACTGAAGCTTTCTTT. Its translation: CASTYDLNTEAFF.